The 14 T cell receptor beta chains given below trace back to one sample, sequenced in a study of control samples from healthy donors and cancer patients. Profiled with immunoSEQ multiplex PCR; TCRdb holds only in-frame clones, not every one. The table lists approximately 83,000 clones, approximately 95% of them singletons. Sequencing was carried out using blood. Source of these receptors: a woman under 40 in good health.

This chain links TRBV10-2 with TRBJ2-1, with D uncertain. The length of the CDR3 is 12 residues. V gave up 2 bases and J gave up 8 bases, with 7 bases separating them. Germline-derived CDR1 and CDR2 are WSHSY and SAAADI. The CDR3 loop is CASSENGDEQFF. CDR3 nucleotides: TGCGCCAGCAGTGAGAATGGCGATGAGCAGTTCTTC.

This CDR3 reads CASSLEPRTNTEAFF. The CDR3 DNA reads as TGTGCCAGCAGCTTAGAGCCCAGGACTAACACTGAAGCTTTCTTT. The genes are TRBV7-8 and TRBJ1-1; D is undetermined. The germline V gene encodes CDR1 SGHVS and CDR2 FQNEAQ. Between the trimmed V and J ends, which lost 1 base and 2 bases, there was a span of 11 bases. This CDR3 region has 15 residues.

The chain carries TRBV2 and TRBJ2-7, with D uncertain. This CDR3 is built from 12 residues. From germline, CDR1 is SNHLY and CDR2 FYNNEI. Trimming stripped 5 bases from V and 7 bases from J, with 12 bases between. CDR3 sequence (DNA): TGTGCCAGCAGTTTCCAGAGAGTGGAGCAGTACTTC. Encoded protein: CASSFQRVEQYF.

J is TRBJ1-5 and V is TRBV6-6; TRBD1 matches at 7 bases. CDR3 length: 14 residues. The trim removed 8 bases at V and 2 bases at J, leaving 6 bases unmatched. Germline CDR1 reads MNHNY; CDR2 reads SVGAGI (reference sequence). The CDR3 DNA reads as TGTGCCAGCCAGGGCGACAGGGGCAATCAGCCCCAGCATTTT. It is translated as CASQGDRGNQPQHF.

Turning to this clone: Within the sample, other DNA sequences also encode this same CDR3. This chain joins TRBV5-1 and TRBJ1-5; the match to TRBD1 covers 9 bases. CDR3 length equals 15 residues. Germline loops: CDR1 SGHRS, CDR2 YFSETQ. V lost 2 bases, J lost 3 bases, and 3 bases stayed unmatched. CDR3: CASSLQGADNQPQHF. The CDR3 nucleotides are TGCGCCAGCAGCTTACAGGGGGCTGACAATCAGCCCCAGCATTTT.

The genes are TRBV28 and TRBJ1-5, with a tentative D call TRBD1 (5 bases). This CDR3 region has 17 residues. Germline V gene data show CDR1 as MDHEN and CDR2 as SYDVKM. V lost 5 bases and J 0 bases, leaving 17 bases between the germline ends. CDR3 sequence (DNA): TGTGCCAGCAGTCCCTTCCCCGGGGGGGGTAGCAATCAGCCCCAGCATTTT. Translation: CASSPFPGGGSNQPQHF.

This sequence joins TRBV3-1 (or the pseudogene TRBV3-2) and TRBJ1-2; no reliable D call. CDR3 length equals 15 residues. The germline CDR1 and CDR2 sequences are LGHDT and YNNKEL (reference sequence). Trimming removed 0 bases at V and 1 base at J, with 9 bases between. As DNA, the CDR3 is TGTGCCAGCAGCCAAGATGCATGGGTTAACTATGGCTACACCTTC. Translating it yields CASSQDAWVNYGYTF.

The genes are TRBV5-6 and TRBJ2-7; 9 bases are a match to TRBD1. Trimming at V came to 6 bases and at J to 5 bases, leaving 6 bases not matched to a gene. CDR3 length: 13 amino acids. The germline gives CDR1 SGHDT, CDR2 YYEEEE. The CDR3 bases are TGTGCCAGCATCGGACAGGGGCTTAACGAGCAGTACTTC. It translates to CASIGQGLNEQYF.

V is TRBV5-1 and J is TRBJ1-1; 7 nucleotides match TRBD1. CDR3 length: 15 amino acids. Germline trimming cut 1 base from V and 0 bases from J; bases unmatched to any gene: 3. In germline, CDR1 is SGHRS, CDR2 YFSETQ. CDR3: CASSLTGALNTEAFF. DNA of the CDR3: TGCGCCAGCAGCTTGACAGGGGCCTTGAACACTGAAGCTTTCTTT.

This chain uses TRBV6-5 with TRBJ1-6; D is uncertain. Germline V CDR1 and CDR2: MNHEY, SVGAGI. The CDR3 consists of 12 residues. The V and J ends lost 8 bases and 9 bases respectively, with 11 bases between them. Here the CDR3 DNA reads TGTGCCAGCTCTCTCCGGGGTTCACCCCTCCACTTT. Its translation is CASSLRGSPLHF.

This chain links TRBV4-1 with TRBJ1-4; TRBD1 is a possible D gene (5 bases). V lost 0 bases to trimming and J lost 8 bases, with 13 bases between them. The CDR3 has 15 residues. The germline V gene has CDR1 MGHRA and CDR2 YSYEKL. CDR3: CASSQERQGGEKLFF. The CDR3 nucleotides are TGCGCCAGCAGCCAAGAGCGGCAGGGAGGGGAAAAACTGTTTTTT.

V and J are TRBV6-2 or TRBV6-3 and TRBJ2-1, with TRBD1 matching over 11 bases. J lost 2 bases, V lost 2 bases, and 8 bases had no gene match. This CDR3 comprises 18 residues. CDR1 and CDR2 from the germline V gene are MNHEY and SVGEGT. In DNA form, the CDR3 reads TGTGCCAGCAGTTACGACACCGGGACAGGGGGGACCTACAATGAGCAGTTCTTC. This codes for CASSYDTGTGGTYNEQFF.

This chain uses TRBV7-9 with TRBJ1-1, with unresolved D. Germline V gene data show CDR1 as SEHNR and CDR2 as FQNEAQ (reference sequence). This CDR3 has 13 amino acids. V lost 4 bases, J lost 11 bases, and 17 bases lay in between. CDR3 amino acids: CASSSLRPEEAFF. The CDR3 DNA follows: TGTGCCAGCAGCTCGCTAAGGCCCGAGGAGGCTTTCTTT. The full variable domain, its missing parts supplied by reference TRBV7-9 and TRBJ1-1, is DTGVSQNPRHKITKRGQNVTFRCDPISEHNRLYWYRQTLGQGPEFLTYFQNEAQLEKSRLLSDRFSAERPKGSFSTLEIQRTEQGDSAMYLCASSSLRPEEAFFGQGTRLTVV.

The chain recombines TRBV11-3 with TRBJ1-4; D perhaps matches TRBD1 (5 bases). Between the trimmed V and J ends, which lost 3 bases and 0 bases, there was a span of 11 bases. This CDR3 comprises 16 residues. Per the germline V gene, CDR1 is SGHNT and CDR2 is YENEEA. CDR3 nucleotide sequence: TGTGCCAGCAGCTTGGGGACTGTTACAACTAATGAAAAACTGTTTTTT. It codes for CASSLGTVTTNEKLFF.